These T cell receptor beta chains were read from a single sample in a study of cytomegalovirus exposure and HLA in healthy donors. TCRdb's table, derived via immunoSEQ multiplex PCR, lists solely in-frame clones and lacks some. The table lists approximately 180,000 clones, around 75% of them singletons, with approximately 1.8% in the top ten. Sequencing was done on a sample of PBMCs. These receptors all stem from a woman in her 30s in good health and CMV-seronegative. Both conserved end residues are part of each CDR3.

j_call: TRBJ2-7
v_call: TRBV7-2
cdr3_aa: CASSFFAAENEQYF

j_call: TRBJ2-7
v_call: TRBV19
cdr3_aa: CASSTTGQGYEQYF

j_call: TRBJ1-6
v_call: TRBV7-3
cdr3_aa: CASSFTGTANSPLHF

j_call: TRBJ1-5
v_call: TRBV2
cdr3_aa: CASKGDPNQPQHF

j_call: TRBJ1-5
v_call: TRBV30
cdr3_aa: CAWRGQGGQPQHF

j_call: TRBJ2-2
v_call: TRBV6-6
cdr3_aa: CASRPGQGEPGELFF

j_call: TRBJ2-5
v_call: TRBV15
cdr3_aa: CATSRGTSGRRETQYF

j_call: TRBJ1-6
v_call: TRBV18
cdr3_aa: CASSSTGDSPLHF

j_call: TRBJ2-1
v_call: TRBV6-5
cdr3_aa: CASSYDRLNNEQFF

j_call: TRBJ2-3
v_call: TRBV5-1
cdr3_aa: CASSRGTSFVGDTQYF

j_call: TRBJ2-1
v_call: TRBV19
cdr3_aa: CASTDGQYNEQFF

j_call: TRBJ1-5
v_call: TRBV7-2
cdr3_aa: CASSSGLNQPQHF

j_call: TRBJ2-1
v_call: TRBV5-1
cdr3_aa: CASSLQGGGYNEQFF

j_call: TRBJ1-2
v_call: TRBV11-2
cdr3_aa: CASSLGGQAYLLGYTF

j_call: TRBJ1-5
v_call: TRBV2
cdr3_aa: CASSADRANQPQHF

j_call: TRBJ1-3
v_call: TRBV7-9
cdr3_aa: CASSLDARNTIYF

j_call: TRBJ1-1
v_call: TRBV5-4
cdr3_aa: CASSLDGLRKVNTEAFF

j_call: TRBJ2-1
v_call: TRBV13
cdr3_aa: CASSLAIGVVPSSYNEQFF

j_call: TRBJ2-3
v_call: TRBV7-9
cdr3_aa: CASGGTFPQYF

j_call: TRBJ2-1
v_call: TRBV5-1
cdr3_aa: CASSHSGGKTYNEQFF

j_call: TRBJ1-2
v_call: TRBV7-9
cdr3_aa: CASSFPGTGPIYYGYTF

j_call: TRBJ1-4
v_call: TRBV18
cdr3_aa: CASSPLGPGSDEKLFF

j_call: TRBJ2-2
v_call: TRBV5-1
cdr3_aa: CASTLAHLGGPGTGELFF

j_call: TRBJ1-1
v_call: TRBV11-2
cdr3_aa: CASSPIKGQQNTEAFF

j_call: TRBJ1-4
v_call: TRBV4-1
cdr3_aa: CASSQFRDSNEKLFF

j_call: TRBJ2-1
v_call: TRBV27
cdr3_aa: CASSLGGPGGPINEQFF

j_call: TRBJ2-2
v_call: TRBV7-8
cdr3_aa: CASSRGGANTGELFF

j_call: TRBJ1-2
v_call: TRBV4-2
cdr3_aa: CASSQDSTVRTPTTF

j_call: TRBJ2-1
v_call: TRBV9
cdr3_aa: CASSVVASGRSPGEQFF

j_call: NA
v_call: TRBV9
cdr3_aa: CASSLDIDSSYEQYF

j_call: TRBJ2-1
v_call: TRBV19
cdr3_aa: CASSIVSTSPYNEQFF

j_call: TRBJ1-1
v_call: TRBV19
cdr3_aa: CASSIVARGYTEAFF

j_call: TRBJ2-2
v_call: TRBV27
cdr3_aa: CASSLSELAGAGTGELFF

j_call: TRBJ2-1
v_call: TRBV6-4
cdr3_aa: CASSEGGDYNEQFF

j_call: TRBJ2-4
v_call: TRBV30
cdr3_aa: CAWSVLSKNIQYF

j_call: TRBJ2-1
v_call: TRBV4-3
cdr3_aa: CASSQDWGLAGVPNEQFF

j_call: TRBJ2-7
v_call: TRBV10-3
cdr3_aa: CAISAPGTSAPYEQYF

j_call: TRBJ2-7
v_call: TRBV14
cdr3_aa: CASSQAYEQYF

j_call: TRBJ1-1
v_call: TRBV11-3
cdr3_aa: CASSLEGRTEAFF

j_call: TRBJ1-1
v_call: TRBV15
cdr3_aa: CATSGDRGNTEAFF

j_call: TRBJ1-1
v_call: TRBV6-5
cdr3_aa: CASSSITGGTEAFF

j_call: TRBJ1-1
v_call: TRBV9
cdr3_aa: CASSVAPRGTEAFF

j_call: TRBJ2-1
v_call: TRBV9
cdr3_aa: CASSASSGGSYNEQFF

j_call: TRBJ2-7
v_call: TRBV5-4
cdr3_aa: CASSLDGSYEQYF

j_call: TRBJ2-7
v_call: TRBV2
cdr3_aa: CASREAIYEQYF

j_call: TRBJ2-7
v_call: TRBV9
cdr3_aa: CASSVASAGSYEQYF

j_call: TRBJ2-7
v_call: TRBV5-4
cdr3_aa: CAVASGIDEQYF

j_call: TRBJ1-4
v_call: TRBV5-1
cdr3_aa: CASSLALRGEKLFF

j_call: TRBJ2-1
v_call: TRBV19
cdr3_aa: CASSTGQGADNEQFF

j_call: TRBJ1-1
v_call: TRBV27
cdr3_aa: CASSLQTGDPEAFF

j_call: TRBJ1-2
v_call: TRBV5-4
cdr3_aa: CASSLASGASGYTF

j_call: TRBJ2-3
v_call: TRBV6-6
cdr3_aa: CASSRGQGASDTQYF